This T cell receptor (beta chain) was sequenced during a study of CD8 T cells in ankylosing spondylitis listed by TCRdb under 2017. Study-wide context: The study profiled T cell receptor beta repertoires in healthy donors and ankylosing spondylitis patients to find disease-linked TCR variants. The full study cohort was made up of about two dozen ankylosing spondylitis patients and over 90 healthy donors. Samples of peripheral blood were taken, and for ankylosing spondylitis patients, synovial fluid was collected as well.

The run used an Illumina HiSeq 2500. Quantitative 5'-RACE with molecular barcodes was used to prepare TCR beta libraries. As for the authors' bioinformatics: Disease-linked TCR variants were identified with a new computational method built on a probabilistic model of VDJ rearrangement. TCRdb trimmed public reads at Q25 via fastp, called clones via MiXCR and kept in-frame beta chains. Records with the same CDR3 protein are collapsed into one entry carrying the most frequent genes and DNA. TCRdb, not the original authors, processed these V and J calls. This sample has around 7,500 distinct CDR3 sequences in its table, and roughly 8% of those were observed once. Around 23% of the sample lies in the top ten. The cysteine opens and the phenylalanine closes a CDR3 of 14 amino acids. Just the 42-base CDR3 DNA is kept, in frame starting at base 1. The germline V gene encodes CDR1 SGDLS and CDR2 YYNGEE. Overall study outcomes, separate from this receptor: Blood from ankylosing spondylitis patients appeared to be characterized by a TCR beta motif made up of under 10 highly homologous amino acid variants. The disease-linked clones were reported to be significantly enriched in matched synovial fluid samples from ankylosing spondylitis patients. Some motif variants were previously reported in synovial fluid and blood of reactive arthritis patients, suggesting common disease-initiation mechanisms. A CD8+ phenotype was shown by the disease-linked clones, which were found at relatively low frequencies in peripheral blood.

Notes on this clonotype: Its binding antigen is unknown. A much larger clone is a single base away; this may be a read error.

This clonotype originated in a male donor with ankylosing spondylitis or in good health (not recorded which). The rearrangement joined TRBV9 to TRBJ2-1, with no confidently assigned D gene. The sequenced sample was blood, either unsorted or a sorted T cell fraction (not recorded which). In nucleotide form, the sequence is TGTGCCAGCAGCGTAGAAGGAGCCTACACTGAGCAGTTCTTC. This is translated as CASSVEGAYTEQFF.